These T cell receptor beta chains were read from a single sample in a study of monozygotic twins with inflammatory bowel disease. Using the 5' RACE reads, TCRdb records one entry per CDR3 protein without DNA. The sample yields some 330,000 distinct CDR3 sequences, of which the top ten take up 5.6%. Specimen: blood. The source is a human donor with ulcerative colitis or Crohn's disease, or a healthy co-twin of an affected twin (not recorded which). Each CDR3 is given with its conserved first and last residue. The size entry is marked missing in some rows and otherwise reads once, few, many or a size class.

clone_size,j_call,cdr3_length,v_call,cdr3_aa
large,TRBJ2-6,15,TRBV7-2,CASGLRGSGANVLTF
NA,TRBJ2-1,16,TRBV6-5,CASSYTGGFSYNEQFF
NA,TRBJ2-2,13,TRBV5-4,CASSFRATGELFF
NA,TRBJ2-2,14,TRBV20-1,CSADPGTATGELFF
NA,TRBJ2-6,15,TRBV4-3,CASSNTVAGANVLTF
NA,TRBJ1-6,12,TRBV7-2,CASSSWGSPLHF
NA,TRBJ2-1,12,TRBV29-1,CSVRQGSQEQFF
NA,TRBJ1-6,15,TRBV6-5,CASSSSRTGPSPLHF
NA,TRBJ2-1,18,TRBV11-1,CASSSRYARTSGDNEQFF
NA,TRBJ2-7,14,TRBV14,CASSQEPGNYEQYF
NA,TRBJ1-4,17,TRBV6-1,CASSLQPHSATNEKLFF